In its sample, the clone carrying this TCR beta chain was seen many times. Its matching antigen is unknown. These data come from a study of post-analysis software for immune sequencing data. Study outcomes and limitations: Elevated frequency relative to controls characterized roughly 5 TRBV segments in patients, TRBV5-6, TRBV5-1 and TRBV20-1 among them. Controls showed significantly higher normalized Chao1 diversity than did multiple sclerosis patients.

CDR1 LNHNV and CDR2 YYDKDF come from the germline V gene (reference sequence). V shed 0 bases, J shed 7 bases, and the junction held 6 bases outside the gene matches. This CDR3 comprises 16 residues. Tagging with unique molecular identifiers was a feature of the TCR beta cDNA libraries. Input of about 0.9 to 10 million T cells yielded some 500,000 cDNA molecules. Each CDR3 protein is one row after TCRdb ran MiXCR on the PCR reads. The data show around 160,000 distinct CDR3 sequences, about 34% seen once. The receptor was derived from a girl between 5 and 17 years old with multiple sclerosis. Sequencing was performed on blood, taken after autologous hematopoietic stem cell transplantation. V gene TRBV15 combines with J gene TRBJ1-4; the match to TRBD1 covers 9 bases. CDR3 residues: CATSRDPGQGFEKLFF. Written as DNA, the CDR3 is TGTGCCACCAGCAGAGACCCGGGACAGGGTTTTGAAAAACTGTTTTTT.